The 30 T cell receptor beta chains given below trace back to one sample, sequenced in a study of T-cell reconstitution after alpha-beta-depleted transplantation in children. TCRbeta library preparation incorporated unique molecular identifiers. Each CDR3 protein is one row after TCRdb ran MiXCR on the PCR reads. The data hold about 490,000 distinct CDR3 sequences, with 10% to 13% observed a single time. Sequencing was performed on PBMCs, taken before TCRalphabeta/CD19-depleted stem cell transplant. The receptor source for this set is a child aged 2 to 15 with inherited bone marrow failure, due to receive a stem cell transplant.

This clonotype has more than one count but fewer than ten. This chain uses TRBV7-1 with TRBJ2-3; 11 bases align to TRBD2. TRBV7-1 is annotated as an ORF whose role is uncertain. V was pared by 6 bases and J by 3 bases, with 26 bases of the junction left unmatched. This CDR3 spans 22 amino acids. CDR3 sequence (DNA): TGTGCCAGCAGTCATCTCTCCCCCGCTGAACCGGGACTAGCGGTATTAACAGATACGCAGTATTTT. This sequence encodes CASSHLSPAEPGLAVLTDTQYF.

This clonotype was found many times. This chain uses TRBV20-1 with TRBJ2-7, with D perhaps matching TRBD2 (5 bases). Trimming removed 8 bases from V and 3 bases from J, with 17 bases in between. CDR1 and CDR2 from the germline V gene are DFQATT and SNEGSKA (reference sequence). The CDR3 has 13 amino acids. For the CDR3, the DNA is TGCAGTTCTACAGAGGACTGGGGCTACGAGCAGTACTTC. This codes for CSSTEDWGYEQYF.

The chain employs TRBV3-1 and TRBJ2-1; TRBD2 matches at 9 bases. The CDR3 contains 18 residues. The germline gives CDR1 LGHDT, CDR2 YNNKEL (reference sequence). V dropped 0 bases and J dropped 4; count of bases not matched to a gene: 10. The CDR3: CASSQETSRTSVYNEQFF. For the CDR3, the DNA is TGTGCCAGCAGCCAAGAAACTTCCAGGACTAGCGTTTACAATGAGCAGTTCTTC.

The chain employs TRBV7-2 and TRBJ2-3; no clear D gene. The CDR3 has 15 amino acids. V lost 1 base, J lost 0 bases, and 8 bases lay in between. CDR1 SGHTA and CDR2 FQGNSA come from the germline V gene. The CDR3 is CASSLGASSTDTQYF. CDR3 bases: TGTGCCAGCAGCTTAGGGGCATCTAGCACAGATACGCAGTATTTT.

V and J are TRBV20-1 and TRBJ2-7, with D perhaps TRBD2 (7 bases). Between the trimmed V and J ends, which lost 0 bases and 2 bases, there was a span of 14 bases. Germline CDR1 and CDR2: DFQATT and SNEGSKA (reference sequence). The length of the CDR3 is 15 residues. In nucleotides, the CDR3 is TGCAGTGCTAGAGATCGGAGGGGGGGCCCCTACGAGCAGTACTTC. Protein: CSARDRRGGPYEQYF.

The rearrangement uses TRBV6-5 and TRBJ2-1, with 9 nucleotides matching TRBD2. Germline lookup yields CDR1 MNHEY and CDR2 SVGAGI. With 3 bases clipped from V and 3 bases from J, the junction kept 6 bases outside the gene matches. The CDR3 totals 16 residues. The CDR3 protein is CASSYVAGVGYNEQFF. In DNA, the CDR3 is TGTGCCAGCAGTTATGTAGCGGGAGTGGGCTACAATGAGCAGTTCTTC.

This clonotype was counted at least ten times. Here the CDR3 reads CASSLVPGLAKNIQYF. CDR3 nucleotides: TGCGCCAGCAGCTTGGTTCCGGGACTAGCCAAAAACATTCAGTACTTC. The V and J genes are TRBV5-1 and TRBJ2-4, with D possibly matching TRBD2 (6 bases). The CDR3 runs 16 residues. Germline CDR1 SGHRS, CDR2 YFSETQ. V gave up 0 bases and J gave up 0 bases, with 10 bases separating them.

The sample holds many counts of this clonotype. V gene TRBV5-5 combines with J gene TRBJ2-2; the match to TRBD2 covers 10 bases. Germline loops: CDR1 SGHKS, CDR2 YYEKEE (reference sequence). The CDR3 extends over 17 amino acids. J gave up 0 bases and V 2 bases, and 4 bases lay outside the gene matches. The CDR3 bases are TGTGCCAGCAGCTTTCTAGCGGGAGCTACGAACACCGGGGAGCTGTTTTTT. Amino acid sequence: CASSFLAGATNTGELFF.

The V gene is TRBV5-1, the J gene TRBJ2-5, with 7 bases fitting TRBD2. Germline V gene data show CDR1 as SGHRS and CDR2 as YFSETQ. Trimming removed 1 base from V and 4 bases from J; junction bases left unmatched: 7. The CDR3 is 15 residues long. DNA of the CDR3: TGCGCCAGCAGCTTGCTCCTAGCGGCGTCAGAGACCCAGTACTTC. Its protein product is CASSLLLAASETQYF.

This CDR3 is CASSFGQGSLSLTGELFF. The CDR3 nucleotides are TGTGCCAGCAGCTTCGGACAGGGCAGTTTGTCCCTCACCGGGGAGCTGTTTTTT. The chain carries TRBV7-8 and TRBJ2-2, with 8 bases lining up with TRBD1. The CDR3 covers 18 residues. J gave up 4 bases and V 3 bases, and 13 bases lay outside the gene matches. The germline gives CDR1 SGHVS, CDR2 FQNEAQ.

The chain is built from TRBV5-1 and TRBJ2-1; a possible D gene is TRBD2 (5 bases). From germline, CDR1 is SGHRS and CDR2 YFSETQ. CDR3 size: 20 residues. V was shortened by 3 bases and J by 2 bases, with 27 bases between the two germline ends. The CDR3 loop reads CASSWPRDLFGQKAYNEQFF. Written as DNA, the CDR3 is TGCGCCAGCAGCTGGCCCCGGGATTTATTTGGTCAAAAAGCCTACAATGAGCAGTTCTTC.

This clonotype came up many times. This sequence joins TRBV29-1 and TRBJ2-1; TRBD2 might be the D (5 bases). The CDR3 extends over 11 amino acids. The germline V gene encodes CDR1 SQVTM and CDR2 ANQGSEA. V was shortened by 1 base and J by 10 bases, with 8 bases between the two germline ends. Here the CDR3 DNA reads TGCAGCGTTGAAGGGGGAGACGAGCAGTTCTTC. Its protein product is CSVEGGDEQFF.

This clonotype was counted ten times or more. The J gene is TRBJ1-6, the V gene TRBV7-8, with a tentative D call TRBD1 (6 bases). The ends were cut back, 2 bases at V and 7 bases at J, with 15 bases in the middle. The germline V gene encodes CDR1 SGHVS and CDR2 FQNEAQ. CDR3 length: 16 amino acids. The CDR3, as DNA: TGTGCCAGCAGCTTAACCGCCCAGGGGAGGAATTCACCCCTCCACTTT. It translates to CASSLTAQGRNSPLHF.

This clonotype has a count of ten or more. J is TRBJ2-3 and V is TRBV7-9; 9 bases are a match to TRBD2. V shed 3 bases and J 2 bases; nucleotides not matched to a gene: 9. This CDR3 is 17 amino acids long. The germline V gene encodes CDR1 SEHNR and CDR2 FQNEAQ (reference sequence). CDR3 sequence (DNA): TGTGCCAGCAGCTTGTCCACCAGCGGGAGGCCCACAGATACGCAGTATTTT. It codes for CASSLSTSGRPTDTQYF.

This clonotype was recorded many times. J is TRBJ1-5 and V is TRBV28, with 7 bases matching TRBD1. This CDR3 comprises 15 residues. The V gene's germline CDR1 is MDHEN and CDR2 SYDVKM. Trimming removed 6 bases from V and 3 bases from J; junction bases left unmatched: 8. DNA of the CDR3: TGTGCCAGCAGAACGGCAGGGGGGTTCAATCAGCCCCAGCATTTT. Amino acid sequence: CASRTAGGFNQPQHF.

This clonotype was counted ten times or more. This chain connects TRBV29-1 to TRBJ2-1; 9 bases map to TRBD2. CDR3 size: 15 residues. The germline gives CDR1 SQVTM, CDR2 ANQGSEA. Trimming cost V 4 bases and J 2 bases; bases outside gene matches: 6. The CDR3: CSVVPSGRPYNEQFF. CDR3 DNA sequence: TGCAGCGTTGTCCCCAGCGGGAGGCCCTACAATGAGCAGTTCTTC.

This clonotype was detected many times. The chain couples TRBV13 to TRBJ2-2; either TRBD1 or TRBD2 may fit D (6 bases each). Looked up from germline, CDR1 is PRHDT and CDR2 is FYEKMQ (reference sequence). With 5 bases removed from V and 8 bases from J, the gap between germline ends came to 15 bases. This CDR3 comprises 14 residues. CDR3 in DNA: TGTGCCAGCAGCCCTTACAGGGCGGGAGGGGAGCTGTTTTTT. It is translated as CASSPYRAGGELFF.

In its sample, this clonotype was seen many times. The CDR3 here is CASTGRSGTLEGGEQFF. The CDR3 nucleotides read TGCGCCAGTACCGGCCGGTCCGGGACACTTGAGGGGGGTGAGCAGTTCTTC. The chain employs TRBV4-1 and TRBJ2-1; D is tentatively TRBD1 or TRBD2 (6 bases each). The germline V gene encodes CDR1 MGHRA and CDR2 YSYEKL. The CDR3 spans 17 residues. V was clipped by 9 bases and J by 9 bases, with 30 bases between them.

At least ten counts were recorded for this clonotype. The junction and the germline gene differ at one end; a read error may be behind it. V and J are TRBV6-2 or TRBV6-3 and TRBJ2-7; D is unresolved. This CDR3 is 12 amino acids long. Germline CDR1 reads MNHEY; CDR2 reads SVGEGT. This chain's CDR3 is CASSYSSYEQYF. Here the CDR3 DNA reads TGCGCCAGCAGTTACAGCTCCTACGAGCAGTACTTC.

This clonotype was found many times. V is TRBV9 and J is TRBJ2-3, with D perhaps matching TRBD1 (6 bases). V lost 0 bases to trimming and J lost 3 bases, with 20 bases between them. Germline V lookup: CDR1 SGDLS, CDR2 YYNGEE. The CDR3 covers 18 residues. CDR3 amino acids: CASSVDKSGRGETDTQYF. The CDR3, as DNA: TGTGCCAGCAGCGTAGATAAGTCGGGCAGGGGTGAGACAGATACGCAGTATTTT. The entire variable domain, with the rest obtained from reference TRBV9 and TRBJ2-3, is as follows: DSGVTQTPKHLITATGQRVTLRCSPRSGDLSVYWYQQSLDQGLQFLIQYYNGEERAKGNILERFSAQQFPDLHSELNLSSLELGDSALYFCASSVDKSGRGETDTQYFGPGTRLTVL.

Ten or more counts support this clonotype. V is TRBV7-9 and J is TRBJ1-1; D is uncertain. The V end lost 2 bases, the J end lost 10 bases, and 11 bases lay between the germline ends. The CDR3 totals 12 residues. Per germline, CDR1 SEHNR and CDR2 FQNEAQ (reference sequence). CDR3 sequence: CASSLRERGAFF. The CDR3 DNA reads TGTGCCAGCAGCTTACGGGAGCGCGGAGCTTTCTTT.

This clonotype has at least ten counts. The chain uses TRBV20-1 and TRBJ1-2; TRBD1 matches 11 bases. Unmatched junction bases numbered 3, after V lost 5 bases and J lost 4 bases. CDR3 length: 13 amino acids. Germline V gene lookup returns CDR1 DFQATT and CDR2 SNEGSKA (reference sequence). CDR3 in amino acids: CSAGTGGAYGYTF. DNA for the CDR3: TGCAGTGCTGGGACAGGGGGTGCCTATGGCTACACCTTC.

On this clonotype: A much larger clone lies a single base off, so this may be a read error. J is TRBJ1-6 and V is TRBV20-1, with TRBD1 as a possible D gene (5 bases). Germline CDR1 and CDR2: DFQATT and SNEGSKA (reference sequence). CDR3 length: 14 amino acids. The V and J ends lost 7 bases and 7 bases respectively, with 17 bases between them. CDR3 sequence reads: CSVDRGVMNSPLHF. CDR3 in DNA: TGCAGTGTGGATAGGGGCGTTATGAATTCACCCCTCCACTTT.

The chain is built from TRBV7-9 and TRBJ2-5; D possibly corresponds to TRBD2 (6 bases). CDR1 and CDR2 from the germline V gene are SEHNR and FQNEAQ (reference sequence). V dropped 5 bases and J dropped 5 bases, with 18 bases sitting between them. The CDR3 loop spans 15 amino acids. CDR3 nucleotides: TGTGCCAGCAGCCCCTCGACTAGGCCTGCGGAGACCCAGTACTTC. It specifies CASSPSTRPAETQYF.

This clonotype was observed at least ten times. The rearrangement uses TRBV7-8 and TRBJ2-1; possibly TRBD2 for D (6 bases). Germline V gives CDR1 SGHVS, CDR2 FQNEAQ. The CDR3 runs 19 residues. Trimming removed 6 bases at V and 9 bases at J, with 33 bases between. CDR3 sequence (DNA): TGTGCCAGCAGTTTCCCCAAAACTGTCGGGAGCTTGCCCTGGGGTGAGCAGTTCTTC. Its translation: CASSFPKTVGSLPWGEQFF.

This clonotype occurred many times. The chain has TRBV20-1 and TRBJ2-1; 7 bases line up with TRBD2. Germline assignment: CDR1 DFQATT and CDR2 SNEGSKA (reference sequence). The ends lost 0 bases at V and 1 base at J; junction bases unmatched: 6. The CDR3 runs 16 residues. DNA for the CDR3: TGCAGTGCTAGAGATTGGGAGGGCCGGTCCTACAATGAGCAGTTCTTC. Protein: CSARDWEGRSYNEQFF.

This clonotype appeared many times. The CDR3 bases are TGTGCCAGCAGTTACGGGGCAAATGCTTTCTTT. Protein: CASSYGANAFF. The chain combines TRBV6-2 or TRBV6-3 with TRBJ1-1; D possibly corresponds to TRBD1 (5 bases). The CDR3 is 11 amino acids. V was clipped by 2 bases and J by 11 bases, with 9 bases between them. Germline CDR1 MNHEY, CDR2 SVGEGT.

This clonotype was seen many times. This sequence joins TRBV29-1 and TRBJ2-3; 10 positions agree with TRBD1. The CDR3 covers 18 residues. Germline V gene lookup returns CDR1 SQVTM and CDR2 ANQGSEA. J gave up 0 bases and V 5 bases, and 14 bases lay outside the gene matches. Here the CDR3 DNA reads TGCAGCGTTCCCGGGACAGGGGCGCCCGACCCTAGCACAGATACGCAGTATTTT. Encoded protein: CSVPGTGAPDPSTDTQYF.

This clonotype has ten or more counts. V gene TRBV4-3 combines with J gene TRBJ2-3, with 11 bases fitting TRBD2. The CDR3 loop spans 17 amino acids. V gave up 0 bases and J gave up 4 bases; unmatched junction bases: 6. Germline loops: CDR1 LGHNA, CDR2 YSLEER. CDR3: CASSQEVLAGAADTQYF. The CDR3 bases are TGCGCCAGCAGCCAAGAAGTACTAGCGGGAGCGGCAGATACGCAGTATTTT.

This clonotype was seen at least ten times. This chain joins TRBV3-1 and TRBJ1-2, with 11 bases that match TRBD1. This CDR3 spans 15 amino acids. The trim removed 1 base at V and 8 bases at J, leaving 6 bases unmatched. The germline V gene has CDR1 LGHDT and CDR2 YNNKEL (reference sequence). The CDR3 nucleotides are TGTGCCAGCAGCCAAGCGGACAGGGGGCTGGGAGGCTACACCTTC. Its translation: CASSQADRGLGGYTF.